Sequencing of this TCR beta chain was carried out in a study of cytomegalovirus exposure and HLA in healthy donors. This clone was seen a handful of times. The antigen is unknown. General observations from the study: Follow-up analysis later connected one missense variant in DCLRE1C with trimming of TCR beta V- and J-genes. Earlier analysis yielded a pattern in which most TCR beta V segments were productive about 87% or about 30% of the time.

CDR3 length: 14 amino acids. The V segment lost 4 bases and the J segment 7 bases; nucleotides outside the gene matches: 5. Looked up from germline, CDR1 is SGHDT and CDR2 is YYEEEE. Use of 60 Vbeta and 13 Jbeta primers characterized the PCR. The data were produced by immunoSEQ multiplex PCR, yet TCRdb's version contains in-frame clones alone and is incomplete. The table shows over 85,000 clones, with roughly four fifths occurring only once. This clonotype was sampled from a woman under 40 in good health and CMV-seronegative. The sample was PBMCs. The chain is built from TRBV5-6 and TRBJ1-4; 9 nucleotides match TRBD1. The CDR3 DNA reads as TGTGCCAGCAGCGCACAGGGGGCTGTTGAAAAACTGTTTTTT. Protein: CASSAQGAVEKLFF.